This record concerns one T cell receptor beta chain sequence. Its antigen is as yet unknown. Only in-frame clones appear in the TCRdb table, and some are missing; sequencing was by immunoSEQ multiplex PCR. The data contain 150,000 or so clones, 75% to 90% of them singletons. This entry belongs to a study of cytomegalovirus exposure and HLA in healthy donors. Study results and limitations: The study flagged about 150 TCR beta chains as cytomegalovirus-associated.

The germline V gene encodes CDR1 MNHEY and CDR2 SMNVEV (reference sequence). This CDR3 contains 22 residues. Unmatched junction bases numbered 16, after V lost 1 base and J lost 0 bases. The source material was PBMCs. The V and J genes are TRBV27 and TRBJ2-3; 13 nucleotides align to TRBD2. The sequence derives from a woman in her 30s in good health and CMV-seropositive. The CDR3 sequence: CASSLYGRPGLAGIDSTDTQYF. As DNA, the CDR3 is TGTGCCAGCAGTTTATATGGCAGACCGGGACTAGCGGGAATTGACAGCACAGATACGCAGTATTTT.